The clone carrying this TCR beta chain was detected ten times or more. What it binds is unknown. J lost 8 bases, V lost 4 bases, and 14 bases had no gene match. Per germline, CDR1 MNHEY and CDR2 SMNVEV (reference sequence). CDR3 length equals 16 residues. The sample comes from a study of CD8 T cells in ankylosing spondylitis. Notes on the study in general: Reportedly, matched ankylosing spondylitis synovial fluid was significantly enriched for disease-linked clones. Researchers report that disease-linked clones proved CD8+ and relatively rare in peripheral blood. Seemingly distinctive of ankylosing spondylitis blood was a TCR beta motif formed by eight highly homologous variants.

Researchers built TCR beta libraries using quantitative 5'-RACE with molecular barcodes. TCRdb reprocessed the 5' RACE reads with MiXCR, giving one entry per CDR3 protein. The sample gives 450,000 to 550,000 distinct CDR3 sequences, about 5.4% of which show up once; under 4.5% is in the top ten. V is TRBV27 and J is TRBJ2-3; TRBD2 agrees at 8 bases. The sample taken for sequencing was blood, either unsorted or a sorted T cell fraction (not recorded which). This TCR was recovered from a male donor with ankylosing spondylitis. This CDR3 is CASSSRLARSFGTQYF. Written as DNA, the CDR3 is TGTGCCAGCAGTTCAAGACTAGCGCGGAGTTTCGGTACGCAGTATTTT.